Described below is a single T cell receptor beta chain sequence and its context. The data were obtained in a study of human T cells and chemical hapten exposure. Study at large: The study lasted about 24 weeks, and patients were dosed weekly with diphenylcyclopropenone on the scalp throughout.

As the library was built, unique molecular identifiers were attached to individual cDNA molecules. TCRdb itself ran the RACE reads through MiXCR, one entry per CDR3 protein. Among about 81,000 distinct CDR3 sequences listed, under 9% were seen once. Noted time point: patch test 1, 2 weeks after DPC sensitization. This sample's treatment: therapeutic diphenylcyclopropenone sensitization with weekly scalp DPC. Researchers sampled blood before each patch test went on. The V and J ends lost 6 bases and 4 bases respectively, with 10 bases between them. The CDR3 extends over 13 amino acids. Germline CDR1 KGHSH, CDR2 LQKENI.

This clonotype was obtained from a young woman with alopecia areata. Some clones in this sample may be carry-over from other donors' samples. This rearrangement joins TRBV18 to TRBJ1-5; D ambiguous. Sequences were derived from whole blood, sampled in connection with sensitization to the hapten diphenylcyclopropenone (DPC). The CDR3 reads CASSPAVNQPQHF. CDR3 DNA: TGTGCCAGCTCCCCTGCAGTAAATCAGCCCCAGCATTTT.